One sample yielded the 15 T cell receptor beta chains listed below, sequenced in a study of blood T cell repertoires in COVID-19. Measured with immunoSEQ multiplex PCR; TCRdb has only the in-frame clones, and not every one. The table shows 240,000 or so clones, with 87% occurring only once. Material for sequencing was peripheral blood. The receptors derive from a man in his 60s who had recovered from COVID-19.

The chain is built from TRBV18 and TRBJ1-4; D is undetermined. In germline, CDR1 is KGHSH, CDR2 LQKENI. The CDR3 consists of 15 residues. V was trimmed by 2 bases and J by 0 bases, leaving 7 bases between them. CDR3 sequence: CASSPGETTNEKLFF. CDR3 nucleotides: TGTGCCAGCTCACCAGGAGAAACAACTAATGAAAAACTGTTTTTT.

This chain uses TRBV7-2 with TRBJ1-1; TRBD1 might be the D (6 bases). The V end lost 2 bases, the J end lost 11 bases, and 18 bases lay between the germline ends. Looked up from germline, CDR1 is SGHTA and CDR2 is FQGNSA. This CDR3 is built from 14 residues. This CDR3 reads CASSLYGPGEIAFF. In DNA, the CDR3 is TGTGCCAGCAGCTTATATGGGCCAGGGGAGATTGCTTTCTTT.

The genes are TRBV5-1 and TRBJ1-1; maybe TRBD1 (6 bases). This CDR3 spans 16 amino acids. Trimming stripped 0 bases from V and 0 bases from J, with 12 bases between. Germline V CDR1 and CDR2: SGHRS, YFSETQ. CDR3 protein: CASSLDGRGMNTEAFF. Here the CDR3 DNA reads TGCGCCAGCAGCTTGGATGGCAGGGGCATGAACACTGAAGCTTTCTTT.

This clone was picked up one time. This chain uses TRBV12-5 with TRBJ2-5, with 11 bases identical to TRBD1. V dropped 7 bases and J dropped 1; count of bases not matched to a gene: 5. The CDR3 covers 15 residues. Germline CDR1 LGHNT, CDR2 FRNRAP. CDR3 DNA sequence: TGTGCTAGTGCCAGGGGGACAGGGGGCCAAGAGACCCAGTACTTC. The encoded protein is CASARGTGGQETQYF.

The chain uses TRBV6-2 or TRBV6-3 and TRBJ2-3, with D possibly matching TRBD1 (5 bases). The CDR3 consists of 17 residues. The germline gives CDR1 MNHEY, CDR2 SVGEGT. Trimming took off 2 bases at V and 2 bases at J, with 17 bases between the two ends. For the CDR3, the DNA is TGTGCCAGCAGTTACGGGGCCGGAAAAAGATTCACAGATACGCAGTATTTT. It translates to CASSYGAGKRFTDTQYF.

The chain uses TRBV24-1 and TRBJ2-1; weak D call: TRBD1 (6 bases). CDR3 length: 13 amino acids. Germline CDR1 is KGHDR and CDR2 is SFDVKD. V lost 6 bases and J 6 bases, leaving 11 bases between the germline ends. CDR3 bases: TGTGCCACCAGTAGACAGGTACCCAATGAGCAGTTCTTC. Amino acids: CATSRQVPNEQFF.

This chain joins TRBV4-2 and TRBJ1-1; 8 bases agree with TRBD1. CDR1 is LGHNA and CDR2 is YNFKEQ in the germline V gene. J lost 4 bases, V lost 1 base, and 2 bases had no gene match. The CDR3 length is 14 residues. The CDR3 DNA follows: TGTGCCAGCAGCCAAGTCGGACAGGGCACTGAAGCTTTCTTT. It yields the protein CASSQVGQGTEAFF.

The chain employs TRBV6-6 and TRBJ1-2, with D hard to call. V lost 5 bases to trimming and J lost 4 bases, with 14 bases between them. The CDR3 extends over 14 amino acids. CDR1 and CDR2 from the germline V gene are MNHNY and SVGAGI (reference sequence). In DNA, the CDR3 is TGTGCCAGCAGTAGCGGGTCAGCAACCTATGGCTACACCTTC. Encoded protein: CASSSGSATYGYTF.

This chain connects TRBV5-1 to TRBJ1-2; 7 bases line up with TRBD1. Losses at the gene ends were 0 bases for V and 9 bases for J; bases not matched to a gene: 5. Germline CDR1 reads SGHRS; CDR2 reads YFSETQ. This CDR3 region has 13 residues. CDR3 residues: CASSLDRGISYTF. Written as DNA, the CDR3 is TGCGCCAGCAGCTTGGACAGGGGCATCAGCTACACCTTC.

This clone showed up just once. The limits of the CDR3 on the DNA are not certain, so only TCRdb's listed CDR3 is given. The chain has TRBV12-3 or TRBV12-4 and TRBJ1-2; TRBD1, the table's D call, was not compared with the DNA. The CDR3 is 13 residues long, counting both termini. CDR3 sequence: CASSQGQYFGYTF.

This clone has a handful of counts. J is TRBJ1-2 and V is TRBV27; 9 bases are shared with TRBD1. The CDR3 covers 14 residues. From germline, CDR1 is MNHEY and CDR2 SMNVEV (reference sequence). V was clipped by 5 bases and J by 6 bases; unmatched bases: 7. CDR3 in DNA: TGTGCCAGCAGTCCCGGGACAGGGTTGAATGGCTACACCTTC. Translated: CASSPGTGLNGYTF.

This clone was counted only a few times. J is TRBJ1-2 and V is TRBV3-1 (or the pseudogene TRBV3-2), with 8 bases identical to TRBD1. The length of the CDR3 is 14 residues. With V trimmed by 4 bases and J by 7 bases, 8 bases remained unmatched. Germline lookup yields CDR1 LGHDT and CDR2 YNNKEL (reference sequence). The CDR3 protein is CASSPTNQGAGYTF. The DNA for the CDR3 is TGTGCCAGCAGCCCCACTAATCAGGGGGCTGGCTACACCTTC.

The J gene is TRBJ2-7, the V gene TRBV23-1; weak D call: TRBD1 (6 bases). TRBV23-1 is an open reading frame whose function is uncertain. With 2 bases removed from V and 2 bases from J, the gap between germline ends came to 19 bases. The CDR3 runs 17 residues. This chain's CDR3 is CASSQILRDNQPYEQYV. CDR3 sequence (DNA): TGCGCCAGCAGTCAAATCCTCCGGGACAACCAACCCTACGAGCAGTACGTC.

Only one count was recorded for this clone. In DNA, the CDR3 is TGCGCCAGCAGCGGCGGGCAGGGGAGGGCCTATGGCTACACCTTC. Amino acids: CASSGGQGRAYGYTF. The chain joins TRBV5-1 to TRBJ1-2; possibly TRBD1 for D (6 bases). From germline, CDR1 is SGHRS and CDR2 YFSETQ. CDR3 length equals 15 residues. The V end lost 4 bases, the J end lost 4 bases, and 17 bases lay between the germline ends.

The chain uses TRBV6-5 and TRBJ2-1; TRBD1 matches at 7 bases. Trimming cost V 5 bases and J 8 bases; bases outside gene matches: 9. There are 14 residues in the CDR3. Germline V CDR1 and CDR2: MNHEY, SVGAGI. CDR3 loop: CASSQTGPWDEQFF. CDR3 DNA: TGTGCCAGCAGTCAGACAGGGCCCTGGGATGAGCAGTTCTTC.